The rows below give T cell receptor beta chains drawn from one sample of a study of blood T cell repertoires in COVID-19. Sequencing was performed with immunoSEQ multiplex PCR; in TCRdb, only in-frame clones are kept and a portion is missing. The data show roughly 220,000 clones, 88% seen once. The sequenced sample consisted of PBMCs or T cells enriched from blood (not recorded which). Receptors originate from a woman aged 45-65 years with acute COVID-19. Each CDR3 is given with its conserved first and last residue. A D gene is named only where the DNA matches it firmly.

NA | TRBV3-1/TRBV3-2 | CASSQVEPLNTEAFF
TRBD1 | TRBV10-1 | CASSLKQGAMTDTQYF
TRBD2 | TRBV27 | CASSFEGLVSNEQFF
NA | TRBV5-6 | CASTERGTGRTNEKLFF
NA | TRBV4-2 | CASSQGGAPADEAFF
TRBD1 | TRBV28 | CASSLGGQGSHQPQHF
NA | TRBV4-2 | CASSQSLRTEAFF
TRBD2 | TRBV28 | CASSVTGEGRNEQFF
TRBD1 | TRBV18 | CASSPSTGRVSYEQYF
TRBD1 | TRBV7-2 | CASSWDRFGEQYF
NA | TRBV6-5 | CATHKGVVYF
NA | TRBV3-1/TRBV3-2 | CASSQAAGSVGGYTF
NA | TRBV14 | CASSQELRSEQFF
TRBD1 | TRBV27 | CASSFTGAEEQYF
TRBD1 | TRBV25-1 | CASSEQGAQNTEAFF
NA | TRBV6-5 | CASSYFGRGETEAFF
NA | TRBV7-2 | CASSFSGARGNQPQHF
TRBD1 | TRBV12-3/TRBV12-4 | CASNGQGTGELFF
NA | TRBV7-8 | CASRERTRAAETQYF
NA | TRBV13 | CASSLVGGVTDTQYF
NA | TRBV7-8 | CASSPWAGSSNEQFF
NA | TRBV18 | CASSSVLQGPAFF
NA | TRBV7-9 | CASSPSNTQYF
TRBD1 | TRBV27 | CASSLAGTVYEKLFF
NA | TRBV7-2 | CASSLIRGNYEQYF
NA | TRBV9 | CASSVGARFNEKLFF
TRBD1 | TRBV27 | CASSYSLTGAGNTEAFF
TRBD2 | TRBV11-3 | CASSLDQGGSGKVNEQFF
NA | TRBV5-1 | CASSLRGRIDQPQHF
NA | TRBV11-2 | CASSLGGSLNEQFF
TRBD1 | TRBV5-8 | CASSRVSGTGSGQPQHF
NA | TRBV9 | CASSGGKDTQYF
NA | TRBV29-1 | CSVGRFSSYEQYF
TRBD1 | TRBV24-1 | CATARGLTNTGELFF
TRBD2 | TRBV5-1 | CASSHKREMTGELFF
NA | TRBV19 | CASSRVYNEQFF
TRBD2 | TRBV15 | CATSRSSGGPLYEQYF
NA | TRBV24-1 | CATSDPTGEGVAQYF
TRBD1 | TRBV10-3 | CATQRAGGEGEQFF
NA | TRBV19 | CASSIQGLSTEAFF
NA | TRBV2 | CASSEGGGGLYNEQFF
TRBD1 | TRBV5-8 | CASSYALQGARREKLFF
NA | TRBV11-2 | CASSAAQSSYNEQFF
TRBD2 | TRBV5-1 | CASSLGLAGYNEQFF
NA | TRBV5-1 | CASSFSRQETQYF
NA | TRBV28 | CASSFRGLRNSGNTIYF
TRBD2 | TRBV7-3 | CASSPKAASGWETQYF
NA | TRBV18 | CASSRTVSANEKLFF
NA | TRBV28 | CASIGGNSPLHF
TRBD1 | TRBV7-2 | CASRQTGNYGYTF
NA | TRBV6-8 | CASPRIGGDEQYF
NA | TRBV5-4 | CASSRGVGSIDNEQFF
TRBD1 | TRBV30 | CAWSATGGLTEAFF